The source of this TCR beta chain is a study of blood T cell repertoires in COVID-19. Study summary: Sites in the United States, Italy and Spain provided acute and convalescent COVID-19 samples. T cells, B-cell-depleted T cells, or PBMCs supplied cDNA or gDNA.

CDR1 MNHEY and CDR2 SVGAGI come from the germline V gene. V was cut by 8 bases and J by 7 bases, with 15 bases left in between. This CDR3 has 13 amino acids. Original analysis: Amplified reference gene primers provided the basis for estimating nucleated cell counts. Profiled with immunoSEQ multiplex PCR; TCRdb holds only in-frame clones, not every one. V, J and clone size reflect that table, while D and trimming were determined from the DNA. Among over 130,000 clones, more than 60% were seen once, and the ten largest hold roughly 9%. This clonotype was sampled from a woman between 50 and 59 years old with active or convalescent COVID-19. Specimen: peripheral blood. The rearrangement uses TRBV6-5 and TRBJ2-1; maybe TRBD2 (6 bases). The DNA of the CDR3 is TGTGCCAGCCGGGGCCTAGGAGGGAATGAGCAGTTCTTC. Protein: CASRGLGGNEQFF.